This passage covers 26 T cell receptor beta chains from one sample sequenced in a study of tumour-infiltrating T cells in Burkitt lymphoma. TCRdb's copy holds only in-frame clones and misses some; the assay was immunoSEQ multiplex PCR. The sample holds fewer than 1,500 clones, roughly 93% seen once. The sample taken for sequencing was tumor tissue. These receptors originate from a human donor with diffuse large B-cell lymphoma.

The chain employs TRBV6-5 and TRBJ1-1; TRBD1 might be the D (5 bases). Between the trimmed V and J ends, which lost 0 bases and 4 bases, there was a span of 15 bases. CDR1 is MNHEY, CDR2 SVGAGI, per germline. The CDR3 is 16 amino acids. In nucleotides, the CDR3 is TGTGCCAGCAGTTACTCAAGGGACTCTGGAGGCACTGAAGCTTTCTTT. Translation: CASSYSRDSGGTEAFF.

The chain couples TRBV5-5 to TRBJ2-1; 7 nucleotides align to TRBD2. This CDR3 is 15 amino acids long. V lost 3 bases to trimming and J lost 5 bases; unmatched junction nucleotides: 8. CDR1 SGHKS and CDR2 YYEKEE come from the germline V gene (reference sequence). The CDR3 region is CASSWFGLGDNEQFF. The CDR3 DNA sequence: TGTGCCAGCAGCTGGTTCGGACTAGGTGACAATGAGCAGTTCTTC.

This sequence joins TRBV5-1 and TRBJ2-3; 10 nucleotides line up with TRBD1. Per germline, CDR1 SGHRS and CDR2 YFSETQ. V shed 0 bases and J 7 bases; nucleotides not matched to a gene: 2. CDR3 length: 14 residues. The CDR3 region has the DNA TGCGCCAGCAGCTTGGGACAGGGGGCGAATACGCAGTATTTT. It yields the protein CASSLGQGANTQYF.

The chain links TRBV6-1 to TRBJ1-2; the D gene is possibly TRBD1 (5 bases). The V end was cut by 1 base, the J end by 6 bases, with 12 bases between. Germline lookup yields CDR1 MNHNS and CDR2 SASEGT. This CDR3 has 14 residues. CDR3 nucleotide sequence: TGTGCCAGCAGTGAAGTGGAACCACAGGATGGCTACACCTTC. It encodes CASSEVEPQDGYTF.

The chain employs TRBV5-6 and TRBJ2-7; 7 bases map to TRBD1. Germline assignment: CDR1 SGHDT and CDR2 YYEEEE. The CDR3 is 13 amino acids. The V and J ends lost 2 bases and 6 bases, in that order; junction bases with no gene match: 5. The CDR3 protein is CASSFTGESEQYF. CDR3 coding DNA: TGTGCCAGCAGCTTTACAGGGGAGAGCGAGCAGTACTTC.

The chain is built from TRBV5-4 and TRBJ2-6, with D perhaps given as TRBD1 or TRBD2 (5 bases each). The CDR3 spans 16 residues. Per germline, CDR1 SGHNT and CDR2 YYREEE (reference sequence). Trimming cost V 5 bases and J 2 bases, with 14 bases left between them. CDR3 sequence (DNA): TGTGCCAGCAGTAGTGGGACCGGGACTGGGGCCAACGTCCTGACTTTC. This translates into CASSSGTGTGANVLTF.

The chain is built from TRBV20-1 and TRBJ2-7; tentatively, D is TRBD2 (7 bases). The CDR3 loop spans 11 amino acids. The V end lost 3 bases, the J end lost 6 bases, and 9 bases lay between the germline ends. CDR1 and CDR2 (germline): DFQATT, SNEGSKA (reference sequence). The CDR3 loop reads CSARRGGEQYF. The CDR3 coding sequence is TGCAGTGCTAGGAGGGGGGGCGAGCAGTACTTC.

This chain connects TRBV25-1 to TRBJ2-2; possible D gene TRBD2, 6 bases. V lost 5 bases and J lost 11, with 12 bases in between. Germline values: CDR1 MGHDK, CDR2 SYGVNS. This CDR3 spans 12 amino acids. The CDR3 spells CASSPGGGELFF. The CDR3 DNA reads TGTGCCAGCAGTCCCGGGGGTGGAGAGCTGTTTTTT.

This chain uses TRBV30 with TRBJ1-2; 9 nucleotides agree with TRBD1. V shed 5 bases, J shed 7 bases, and the junction held 11 bases outside the gene matches. Per germline, CDR1 GTSNPN and CDR2 SVGIG (reference sequence). The CDR3 loop spans 14 amino acids. Here the CDR3 reads CAWSPPTGGAGYTF. Written as DNA, the CDR3 is TGTGCCTGGTCCCCCCCCACAGGGGGCGCTGGCTACACCTTC.

This clone was observed once. One end of the junction does not line up with germline, which may come from a read error. The chain is built from TRBV2 and TRBJ2-5; 9 bases line up with TRBD1. In germline, CDR1 is SNHLY, CDR2 FYNNEI. The CDR3 length is 14 residues. The CDR3 region is CASGDRGTFGTQYF. The CDR3 DNA follows: TGTGCCAGCGGTGACAGGGGGACTTTTGGGACCCAGTACTTC. Full variable domain (outside the CDR3, taken from reference TRBV2 and TRBJ2-5): EPEVTQTPSHQVTQMGQEVILRCVPISNHLYFYWYRQILGQKVEFLVSFYNNEISEKSEIFDDQFSVERPDGSNFTLKIRSTKLEDSAMYFCASGDRGTFGTQYFGPGTRLLVL.

The rearrangement links TRBV6-6 to TRBJ1-2; D is undetermined. V shed 0 bases and J shed 6 bases, with 14 bases lying between them. From germline, CDR1 is MNHNY and CDR2 SVGAGI (reference sequence). CDR3 length: 15 residues. The CDR3 region is CASSYSRSGYDGYTF. CDR3 DNA: TGTGCCAGCAGTTACTCGAGATCCGGGTATGATGGCTACACCTTC.

This clone showed up just once. The genes are TRBV19 and TRBJ1-5; 7 bases line up with TRBD1. This CDR3 contains 15 residues. Germline V gene sequence: CDR1 LNHDA, CDR2 SQIVND (reference sequence). V lost 7 bases to trimming and J lost 2 bases; unmatched junction nucleotides: 8. The CDR3 sequence is CASTPDRAGNQPQHF. The CDR3 nucleotides are TGTGCCAGTACACCCGACAGGGCTGGCAATCAGCCCCAGCATTTT.

This clone has only one observation. Relative to the germline gene, one junction end is altered; a read error may explain this. The genes are TRBV5-5 and TRBJ2-5; no clear D. This CDR3 comprises 15 residues. Germline lookup yields CDR1 SGHKS and CDR2 YYEKEE (reference sequence). In nucleotides, the CDR3 is TGTGCCAGCAGCTCCTTGTGGACCCTACAAGAGCCCCAGTACTTC. Encoded protein: CASSSLWTLQEPQYF. Filled out from reference TRBV5-5 and TRBJ2-5, the complete variable domain reads DAGVTQSPTHLIKTRGQQVTLRCSPISGHKSVSWYQQVLGQGPQFIFQYYEKEERGRGNFPDRFSARQFPNYSSELNVNALLLGDSALYLCASSSLWTLQEPQYFGPGTRLLVL.

The chain joins TRBV5-4 to TRBJ2-3, with TRBD2 identical over 14 bases. The ends lost 3 bases at V and 2 bases at J; junction bases unmatched: 8. CDR3 length equals 18 residues. Per the germline V gene, CDR1 is SGHNT and CDR2 is YYREEE (reference sequence). CDR3 DNA: TGTGCCAGCAGCTCCGCGACTAGCGGGAGGGGTTCCACAGATACGCAGTATTTT. Translation gives CASSSATSGRGSTDTQYF.

This chain connects TRBV28 to TRBJ2-2; D remains unclear. Germline CDR1 MDHEN, CDR2 SYDVKM. V lost 3 bases and J lost 11, with 16 bases in between. There are 14 residues in the CDR3. The CDR3 bases are TGTGCCAGCAGTTTGGAGCCAGGCCTTGGAGAGCTGTTTTTT. This encodes CASSLEPGLGELFF. The full variable domain, with the rest looked up from reference TRBV28 and TRBJ2-2, is DVKVTQSSRYLVKRTGEKVFLECVQDMDHENMFWYRQDPGLGLRLIYFSYDVKMKEKGDIPEGYSVSREKKERFSLILESASTNQTSMYLCASSLEPGLGELFFGEGSRLTVL.

The J gene is TRBJ1-6, the V gene TRBV30, with D maybe TRBD1 (5 bases). From germline, CDR1 is GTSNPN and CDR2 SVGIG (reference sequence). The CDR3 runs 15 residues. Trimming shortened V by 2 bases and J by 9 bases, and 17 bases separated the two germline ends. The CDR3 loop is CAWSTSQGVISPLHF. Written as DNA, the CDR3 is TGTGCCTGGAGTACCTCGCAGGGTGTGATTTCACCCCTCCACTTT.

The chain employs TRBV7-3 and TRBJ2-5; 14 bases map to TRBD2. CDR3 size: 16 residues. V shed 5 bases, J shed 1 base, and the junction held 3 bases outside the gene matches. Per germline, CDR1 SGHTA and CDR2 FQGTGA. The CDR3: CASSTGLAGAQETQYF. DNA for the CDR3: TGTGCCAGCAGCACGGGACTAGCGGGAGCCCAAGAGACCCAGTACTTC.

This chain joins TRBV9 and TRBJ1-2; D is perhaps TRBD1 (5 bases). In germline, CDR1 is SGDLS, CDR2 YYNGEE. V lost 4 bases and J lost 6, with 19 bases in between. The CDR3 runs 15 residues. CDR3 region: CASSPTGLGGDGYTF. The CDR3 DNA is TGTGCCAGCAGCCCGACGGGACTGGGGGGAGATGGCTACACCTTC.

This chain joins TRBV30 and TRBJ1-5, with 7 positions matching TRBD1. Germline V CDR1 and CDR2: GTSNPN, SVGIG (reference sequence). V was pared by 2 bases and J by 4 bases, with 11 bases of the junction left unmatched. This CDR3 is 16 amino acids long. For the CDR3, the DNA is TGTGCCTGGAGTTACAGGGGAATCGGTGGTAATCAGCCCCAGCATTTT. It specifies CAWSYRGIGGNQPQHF. Drawing the rest from reference TRBV30 and TRBJ1-5, the complete variable domain is SQTIHQWPATLVQPVGSPLSLECTVEGTSNPNLYWYRQAAGRGLQLLFYSVGIGQISSEVPQNLSASRPQDRQFILSSKKLLLSDSGFYLCAWSYRGIGGNQPQHFGDGTRLSIL.

This chain uses TRBV7-9 with TRBJ1-3; TRBD1 is a possible D gene (6 bases). The germline CDR1 and CDR2 sequences are SEHNR and FQNEAQ (reference sequence). The V end was cut by 5 bases, the J end by 4 bases, with 15 bases between. This CDR3 has 15 residues. The CDR3 here is CASSPTQGFGNTIYF. The CDR3 nucleotides are TGTGCCAGCAGCCCTACCCAGGGGTTCGGAAACACCATATATTTT.

J is TRBJ2-5 and V is TRBV15; D unresolved. Looked up from germline, CDR1 is LNHNV and CDR2 is YYDKDF (reference sequence). V was clipped by 1 base and J by 5 bases, with 8 bases between them. CDR3 length equals 13 residues. CDR3 region: CATSRGAVETQYF. CDR3 DNA sequence: TGTGCCACCAGCAGAGGGGCCGTGGAGACCCAGTACTTC.

This clone appeared once. The CDR3 here is CASSHTDREGGYTF. The CDR3 nucleotides are TGCGCCAGCAGCCACACCGACAGGGAGGGTGGCTACACCTTC. The chain couples TRBV4-1 to TRBJ1-2; TRBD1 aligns across 7 bases. V shed 3 bases and J 7 bases; nucleotides not matched to a gene: 8. The CDR3 is 14 amino acids. Germline values: CDR1 MGHRA, CDR2 YSYEKL.

This clone was recorded only once. The CDR3 region has the DNA TGTGCCAGCAGCGTGACAGATTATAATTCACCCCTCCACTTT. Its protein is CASSVTDYNSPLHF. The V and J genes are TRBV9 and TRBJ1-6; D might be TRBD1 (5 bases). The CDR3 has 14 residues. Germline V gene lookup returns CDR1 SGDLS and CDR2 YYNGEE. V was trimmed by 2 bases and J by 4 bases, leaving 7 bases between them.

This sequence joins TRBV5-5 and TRBJ2-2; no clear D. The CDR3 covers 14 residues. Per germline, CDR1 SGHKS and CDR2 YYEKEE (reference sequence). The V end was cut by 5 bases, the J end by 1 base, with 9 bases between. The CDR3 here is CASSPPENTGELFF. The CDR3 DNA reads as TGTGCCAGCAGTCCGCCGGAGAACACCGGGGAGCTGTTTTTT.

The rearrangement joins TRBV6-1 to TRBJ2-7; either TRBD1 or TRBD2 may fit D (5 bases each). This CDR3 has 14 residues. Deletions cut 6 bases from V and 1 base from J, with 13 bases between. Germline CDR1 reads MNHNS; CDR2 reads SASEGT. The CDR3 spells CASRTGTLSYEQYF. The CDR3 nucleotides read TGTGCCAGCAGGACCGGGACGCTATCCTACGAGCAGTACTTC.

The V call is TRBV27, the J call TRBJ1-6, with D hard to call. V dropped 1 base and J dropped 7 bases, with 2 bases sitting between them. CDR3 length equals 12 residues. Germline lookup yields CDR1 MNHEY and CDR2 SMNVEV (reference sequence). This CDR3 reads CASSLLNSPLHF. The DNA for the CDR3 is TGTGCCAGCAGTTTATTGAATTCACCCCTCCACTTT.